This is a list of T cell receptor beta chains from one sample in a study of a mutant IDH1 vaccine in newly diagnosed glioma. Libraries were prepared by immunoSEQ multiplex PCR; TCRdb keeps only in-frame clonotypes and omits some of them. The data show 25,000 to 40,000 clones, with around nine tenths seen just once and about 2.2% held by the top ten. No antigens are known for them. The starting material was PBMCs, obtained from a glioma patient whose treatment included an IDH1 peptide vaccine. These receptor sequences come from a middle-aged man with glioma. Both conserved end residues are part of each CDR3. Each record gives: CDR3 length, V gene, D gene, clone size, J gene, CDR3 protein, CDR3 DNA. The D gene is left open where the match is weak. Size is omitted from some rows. Given values are once, few, many or a class for expanded clones.

cdr3_length: 15
v_call: TRBV4-1
d_call: NA
clone_size: NA
j_call: TRBJ1-1
cdr3_aa: CASSLSQGPNTEAFF
cdr3_nt: TGCGCCAGCAGCCTATCACAGGGACCGAACACTGAAGCTTTCTTT

cdr3_length: 13
v_call: TRBV19
d_call: NA
clone_size: NA
j_call: TRBJ1-2
cdr3_aa: CASSRSGEIGYTF
cdr3_nt: TGTGCCAGTAGTCGATCAGGGGAAATTGGCTACACCTTC

cdr3_length: 11
v_call: TRBV20-1
d_call: NA
clone_size: once
j_call: TRBJ1-4
cdr3_aa: CSARGGEKLFF
cdr3_nt: TGCAGTGCAAGAGGGGGGGAAAAACTGTTTTTT

cdr3_length: 8
v_call: TRBV7-9
d_call: NA
clone_size: NA
j_call: TRBJ1-2
cdr3_aa: CASSLYTF
cdr3_nt: TGTGCCAGCAGCTTATACACCTTC

cdr3_length: 15
v_call: TRBV5-6
d_call: TRBD1
clone_size: NA
j_call: TRBJ1-1
cdr3_aa: CASSGGTGGGTEAFF
cdr3_nt: TGTGCCAGCAGCGGGGGGACAGGTGGAGGCACTGAAGCTTTCTTT

cdr3_length: 15
v_call: TRBV5-1
d_call: NA
clone_size: NA
j_call: TRBJ2-6
cdr3_aa: CASRTDYSEANVLTF
cdr3_nt: TGCGCCAGCAGGACTGACTACTCTGAGGCCAACGTCCTGACTTTC

cdr3_length: 11
v_call: TRBV27
d_call: TRBD2
clone_size: few
j_call: TRBJ2-1
cdr3_aa: CAVKAGGAPVF
cdr3_nt: TGTGCCGTCAAAGCGGGGGGCGCCCCGGTCTTC

cdr3_length: 19
v_call: TRBV28
d_call: TRBD1
clone_size: NA
j_call: TRBJ2-6
cdr3_aa: CASSRVGTGSLSGANVLTF
cdr3_nt: TGTGCCAGCAGTCGGGTCGGGACAGGTTCCCTCTCTGGGGCCAACGTCCTGACTTTC

cdr3_length: 17
v_call: TRBV28
d_call: TRBD2
clone_size: NA
j_call: TRBJ2-3
cdr3_aa: CASSLFPGGRDTDTQYF
cdr3_nt: TGTGCCAGCAGTTTATTCCCGGGCGGGAGGGACACAGATACGCAGTATTTT

cdr3_length: 14
v_call: TRBV5-4
d_call: NA
clone_size: NA
j_call: TRBJ1-4
cdr3_aa: CASSFGAKNEKLFF
cdr3_nt: TGTGCCAGCAGCTTCGGGGCGAAAAATGAAAAACTGTTTTTT

cdr3_length: 12
v_call: TRBV5-5
d_call: NA
clone_size: NA
j_call: TRBJ2-1
cdr3_aa: CASSFQGRGQFF
cdr3_nt: TGTGCCAGCAGCTTCCAGGGGCGCGGGCAGTTCTTC

cdr3_length: 14
v_call: TRBV5-1
d_call: TRBD1
clone_size: NA
j_call: TRBJ2-7
cdr3_aa: CASSVRDRAYEQYF
cdr3_nt: TGCGCCAGCAGCGTACGGGACAGAGCCTACGAGCAGTACTTC

cdr3_length: 12
v_call: TRBV13
d_call: NA
clone_size: NA
j_call: TRBJ1-2
cdr3_aa: CASSAQGYGYTF
cdr3_nt: TGTGCCAGCAGCGCGCAGGGGTATGGCTACACCTTC

cdr3_length: 15
v_call: TRBV5-6
d_call: NA
clone_size: NA
j_call: TRBJ1-2
cdr3_aa: CASSPPEVIYYGYTF
cdr3_nt: TGTGCCAGCAGCCCCCCAGAGGTTATCTACTATGGCTACACCTTC

cdr3_length: 15
v_call: TRBV7-2
d_call: TRBD1
clone_size: NA
j_call: TRBJ1-6
cdr3_aa: CASSQRQGAGSPLHF
cdr3_nt: TGTGCCAGCAGCCAAAGGCAGGGGGCAGGTTCACCCCTCCACTTT

cdr3_length: 14
v_call: TRBV5-1
d_call: NA
clone_size: NA
j_call: TRBJ1-5
cdr3_aa: CASSLDGINQPQHF
cdr3_nt: TGCGCCAGCAGCCTGGACGGAATCAATCAGCCCCAGCATTTT

cdr3_length: 15
v_call: TRBV28
d_call: TRBD1
clone_size: NA
j_call: TRBJ2-7
cdr3_aa: CASQSRRDRDSEQYF
cdr3_nt: TGTGCCAGTCAGTCTCGCCGGGACAGGGACTCCGAGCAGTACTTC

cdr3_length: 17
v_call: TRBV6-4
d_call: TRBD2
clone_size: NA
j_call: TRBJ2-1
cdr3_aa: CASSDSGLAGSYNEQFF
cdr3_nt: TGTGCCAGCAGTGACTCGGGACTAGCGGGCTCCTACAATGAGCAGTTCTTC

cdr3_length: 13
v_call: TRBV9
d_call: NA
clone_size: NA
j_call: TRBJ2-5
cdr3_aa: CASSVDVLGTQYF
cdr3_nt: TGTGCCAGCAGCGTAGACGTCCTAGGGACCCAGTACTTC

cdr3_length: 12
v_call: TRBV10-3
d_call: NA
clone_size: NA
j_call: TRBJ2-3
cdr3_aa: CAISEGTDTQYF
cdr3_nt: TGTGCCATCAGTGAAGGCACAGATACGCAGTATTTT

cdr3_length: 15
v_call: TRBV30
d_call: TRBD1
clone_size: NA
j_call: TRBJ1-2
cdr3_aa: CAWSSGQGPLGGYTF
cdr3_nt: TGTGCCTGGAGTTCGGGACAGGGCCCGCTGGGGGGCTACACCTTC

cdr3_length: 16
v_call: TRBV6-4
d_call: TRBD1
clone_size: NA
j_call: TRBJ2-1
cdr3_aa: CASSDSRTGDYNEQFF
cdr3_nt: TGTGCCAGCAGTGACTCACGGACAGGGGACTACAATGAGCAGTTCTTC

cdr3_length: 15
v_call: TRBV6-5
d_call: NA
clone_size: NA
j_call: TRBJ2-1
cdr3_aa: CASSPYWRTLNEQFF
cdr3_nt: TGTGCCAGCAGTCCCTATTGGAGGACCCTCAATGAGCAGTTCTTC

cdr3_length: 17
v_call: TRBV19
d_call: NA
clone_size: NA
j_call: TRBJ2-1
cdr3_aa: CASRGQGLRDSYNEQFF
cdr3_nt: TGTGCCAGTAGGGGGCAGGGACTCCGCGACTCCTACAATGAGCAGTTCTTC

cdr3_length: 12
v_call: TRBV7-2
d_call: NA
clone_size: NA
j_call: TRBJ2-4
cdr3_aa: CASSFGPPIQYF
cdr3_nt: TGTGCCAGCAGCTTCGGACCTCCAATTCAGTACTTC

cdr3_length: 13
v_call: TRBV5-6
d_call: TRBD1
clone_size: NA
j_call: TRBJ1-1
cdr3_aa: CASSQGENTEAFF
cdr3_nt: TGTGCCAGCAGCCAGGGGGAGAACACTGAAGCTTTCTTT

cdr3_length: 15
v_call: TRBV7-8
d_call: TRBD2
clone_size: once
j_call: TRBJ2-2
cdr3_aa: CASSLSGANTGELFF
cdr3_nt: TGTGCCAGCAGCCTTAGCGGGGCCAACACCGGGGAGCTGTTTTTT

cdr3_length: 14
v_call: TRBV7-2
d_call: NA
clone_size: NA
j_call: TRBJ2-2
cdr3_aa: CASTTGDFTGELFF
cdr3_nt: TGTGCCAGCACCACCGGGGATTTCACCGGGGAGCTGTTTTTT

cdr3_length: 15
v_call: TRBV18
d_call: TRBD1
clone_size: once
j_call: TRBJ1-5
cdr3_aa: CASSPGTASNQPQHF
cdr3_nt: TGTGCCAGCTCACCGGGGACAGCAAGCAATCAGCCCCAGCATTTT

cdr3_length: 15
v_call: TRBV5-6
d_call: NA
clone_size: NA
j_call: TRBJ1-1
cdr3_aa: CASSPVGGMNTEAFF
cdr3_nt: TGTGCCAGCAGCCCAGTGGGGGGAATGAACACTGAAGCTTTCTTT

cdr3_length: 15
v_call: TRBV30
d_call: NA
clone_size: NA
j_call: TRBJ1-5
cdr3_aa: CAWSWRHDSNQPQHF
cdr3_nt: TGTGCCTGGAGTTGGCGGCACGATAGCAATCAGCCCCAGCATTTT

cdr3_length: 16
v_call: TRBV7-9
d_call: TRBD1
clone_size: NA
j_call: TRBJ1-4
cdr3_aa: CASSPGQGRANEKLFF
cdr3_nt: TGTGCCAGCAGCCCGGGACAGGGGAGGGCTAATGAAAAACTGTTTTTT

cdr3_length: 13
v_call: TRBV5-1
d_call: NA
clone_size: NA
j_call: TRBJ1-2
cdr3_aa: CASSLEGGYGYTF
cdr3_nt: TGCGCCAGCAGCTTGGAGGGGGGCTATGGCTACACCTTC

cdr3_length: 16
v_call: TRBV27
d_call: TRBD1
clone_size: few
j_call: TRBJ2-3
cdr3_aa: CASSTRLTGGADTQYF
cdr3_nt: TGTGCCAGCAGTACACGCCTGACAGGGGGCGCAGATACGCAGTATTTT

cdr3_length: 16
v_call: TRBV7-7
d_call: TRBD1
clone_size: NA
j_call: TRBJ2-2
cdr3_aa: CASSAGDRTNTGELFF
cdr3_nt: TGTGCCAGCAGCGCTGGGGACAGGACCAACACCGGGGAGCTGTTTTTT

cdr3_length: 15
v_call: TRBV28
d_call: TRBD1
clone_size: NA
j_call: TRBJ2-7
cdr3_aa: CASSSYNRGSYEQYF
cdr3_nt: TGTGCCAGCAGTTCCTATAACAGGGGCTCCTACGAGCAGTACTTC

cdr3_length: 16
v_call: TRBV4-1
d_call: NA
clone_size: NA
j_call: TRBJ1-5
cdr3_aa: CASSQETGYSNQPQHF
cdr3_nt: TGCGCCAGCAGCCAAGAAACAGGGTATAGCAATCAGCCCCAGCATTTT

cdr3_length: 14
v_call: TRBV29-1
d_call: NA
clone_size: NA
j_call: TRBJ2-5
cdr3_aa: CSVVRLGVGETQYF
cdr3_nt: TGCAGCGTTGTCCGACTGGGGGTGGGGGAGACCCAGTACTTC

cdr3_length: 14
v_call: TRBV28
d_call: NA
clone_size: NA
j_call: TRBJ1-5
cdr3_aa: CASSDGRSNQPQHF
cdr3_nt: TGTGCCAGCAGCGATGGCCGAAGCAATCAGCCCCAGCATTTT

cdr3_length: 15
v_call: TRBV7-2
d_call: NA
clone_size: once
j_call: TRBJ2-3
cdr3_aa: CASSLDTGSFDTQYF
cdr3_nt: TGTGCCAGCAGCTTAGACACAGGGTCCTTTGATACGCAGTATTTT